This T cell receptor (beta chain) was retrieved from a study of blood T cell repertoires in COVID-19. At the level of the study: COVID-19 samples from acute and convalescent phases originated in the United States, Italy and Spain.

How the authors handled the data: Counts of nucleated cells, estimated from reference gene primer amplification, were obtained. Data came from immunoSEQ multiplex PCR; TCRdb stores just in-frame clones and leaves some out. D and trimming come from the DNA, and the V and J calls and clone size come from that table. The top ten hold more than 6% of the sample, which has 300,000 to 350,000 clones, 90% seen once. V gave up 0 bases and J gave up 2 bases, with 5 bases separating them. CDR3 length: 13 amino acids. Germline V gene lookup returns CDR1 MGHRA and CDR2 YSYEKL. The sample consisted of peripheral blood. The chain uses TRBV4-1 and TRBJ2-7; no definite D call. The TCR originated in a woman aged 30 to 39 with COVID-19, enrolled during active disease. CDR3 in amino acids: CASSQDLPYEQYF. The DNA for the CDR3 is TGCGCCAGCAGCCAAGATCTCCCCTACGAGCAGTACTTC.